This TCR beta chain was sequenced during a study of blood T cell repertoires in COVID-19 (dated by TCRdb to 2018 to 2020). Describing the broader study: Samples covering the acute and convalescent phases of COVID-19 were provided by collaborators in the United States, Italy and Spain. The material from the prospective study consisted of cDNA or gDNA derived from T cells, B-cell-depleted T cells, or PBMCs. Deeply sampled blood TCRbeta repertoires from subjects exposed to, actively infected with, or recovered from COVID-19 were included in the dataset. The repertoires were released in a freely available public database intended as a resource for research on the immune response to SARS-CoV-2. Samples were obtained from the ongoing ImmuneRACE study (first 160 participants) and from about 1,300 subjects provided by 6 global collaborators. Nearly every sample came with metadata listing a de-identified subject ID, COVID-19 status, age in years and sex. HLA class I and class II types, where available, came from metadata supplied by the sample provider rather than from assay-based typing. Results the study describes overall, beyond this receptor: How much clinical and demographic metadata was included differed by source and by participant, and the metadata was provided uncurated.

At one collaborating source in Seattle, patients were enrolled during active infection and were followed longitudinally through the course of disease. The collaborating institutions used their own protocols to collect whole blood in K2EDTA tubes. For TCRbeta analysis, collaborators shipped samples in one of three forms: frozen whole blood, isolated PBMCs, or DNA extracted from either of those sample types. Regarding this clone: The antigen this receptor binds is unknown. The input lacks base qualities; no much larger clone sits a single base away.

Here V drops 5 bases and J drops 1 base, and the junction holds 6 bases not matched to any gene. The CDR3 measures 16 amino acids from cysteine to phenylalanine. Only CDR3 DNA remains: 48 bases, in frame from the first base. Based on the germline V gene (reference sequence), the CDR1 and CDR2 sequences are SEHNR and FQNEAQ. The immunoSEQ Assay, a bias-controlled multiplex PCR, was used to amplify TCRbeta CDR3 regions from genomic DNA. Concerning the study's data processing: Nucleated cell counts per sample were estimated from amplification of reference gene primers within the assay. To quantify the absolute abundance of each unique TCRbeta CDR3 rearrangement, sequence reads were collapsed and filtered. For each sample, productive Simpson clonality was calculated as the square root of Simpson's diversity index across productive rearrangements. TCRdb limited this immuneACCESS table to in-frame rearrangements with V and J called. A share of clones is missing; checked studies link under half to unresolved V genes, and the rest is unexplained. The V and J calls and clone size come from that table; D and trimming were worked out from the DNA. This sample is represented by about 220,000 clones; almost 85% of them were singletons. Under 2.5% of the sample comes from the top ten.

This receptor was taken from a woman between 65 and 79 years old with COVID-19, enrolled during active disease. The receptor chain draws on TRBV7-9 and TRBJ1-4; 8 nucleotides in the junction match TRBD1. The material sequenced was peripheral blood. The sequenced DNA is TGTGCCAGCAGCACGACAGGGGTAGGAACTAATGAAAAACTGTTTTTT. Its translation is CASSTTGVGTNEKLFF.